Below, one T cell receptor (beta chain) is given with its context. What it binds is unknown. Clones were read by immunoSEQ multiplex PCR, and TCRdb kept only the in-frame ones, dropping some. This table holds 95,000 to 150,000 clones, 70% to 85% found once. The entry originates in a study of T cell responses to AZD1222 COVID-19 vaccine. General study points: Most donors were white British, females outnumbered males, and clonal diversity was possibly underestimated. Spike-specific TCR breadth and depth were elevated following two AZD1222 doses. Spike-wide coverage was observed for vaccine-associated CD4 TCRs, with dominant responses at 160-218 and 743-854.

Germline CDR1 reads SGHRS; CDR2 reads YFSETQ. The ends lost 5 bases at V and 4 bases at J; junction bases unmatched: 10. This CDR3 region has 15 residues. The sequenced sample was peripheral blood, obtained on day 0 of AZD1222 vaccination. The chain links TRBV5-1 to TRBJ1-2; 8 bases fit TRBD1. This TCR was recovered from an adult in good health. The chain's CDR3 is CASRGGQGALYGYTF. CDR3 coding DNA: TGCGCCAGCAGGGGAGGACAGGGAGCCCTCTATGGCTACACCTTC.